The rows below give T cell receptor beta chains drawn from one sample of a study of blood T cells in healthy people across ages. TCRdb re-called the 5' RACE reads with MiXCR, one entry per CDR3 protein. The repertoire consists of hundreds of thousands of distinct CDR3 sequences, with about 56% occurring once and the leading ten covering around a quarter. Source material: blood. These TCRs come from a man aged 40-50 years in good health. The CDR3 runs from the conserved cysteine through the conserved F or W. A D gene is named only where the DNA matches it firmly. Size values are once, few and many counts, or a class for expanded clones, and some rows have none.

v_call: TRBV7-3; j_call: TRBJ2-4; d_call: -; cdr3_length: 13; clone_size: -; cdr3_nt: TGTGCCAGCAGCTTAGTGAGGGCTGACATTCAGTACTTC; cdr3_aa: CASSLVRADIQYF
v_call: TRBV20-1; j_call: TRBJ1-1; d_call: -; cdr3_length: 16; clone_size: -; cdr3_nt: TGCAGTGCCCGGCCTTTGGCCGAGGGGCGTAACACTGAAGCTTTCTTT; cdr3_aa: CSARPLAEGRNTEAFF
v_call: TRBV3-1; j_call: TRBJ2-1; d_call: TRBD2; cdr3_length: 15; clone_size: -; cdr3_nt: TGTGCCAGCAGCCAAGATCTAGCGGGGGATCATGAGCAGTTCTTC; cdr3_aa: CASSQDLAGDHEQFF
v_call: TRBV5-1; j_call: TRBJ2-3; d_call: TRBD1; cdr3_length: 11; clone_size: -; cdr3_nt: TGCGCCAGCAGCTCGGGGACAGGGACGTATTTT; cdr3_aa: CASSSGTGTYF
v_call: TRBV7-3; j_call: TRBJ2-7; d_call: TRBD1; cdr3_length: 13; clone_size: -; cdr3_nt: TGTGCCAACCGACGGGACAGCCCCTACGAGCAGTACTTC; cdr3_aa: CANRRDSPYEQYF
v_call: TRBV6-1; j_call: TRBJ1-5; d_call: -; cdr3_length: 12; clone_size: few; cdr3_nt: TGTGCCAGCGAACTCGGCAATCAGCCCCAGCATTTT; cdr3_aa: CASELGNQPQHF
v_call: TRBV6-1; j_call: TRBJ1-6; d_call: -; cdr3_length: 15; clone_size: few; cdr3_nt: TGTGCCAGCAGTGAAGTGAGCGCCTATAATTCACCCCTCCACTTT; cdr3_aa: CASSEVSAYNSPLHF
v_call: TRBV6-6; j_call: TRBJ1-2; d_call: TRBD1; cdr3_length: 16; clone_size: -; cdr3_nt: TGTGCCAGCAGGCTGGGGACAGGGTTAAGTAACTATGGCTACACCTTC; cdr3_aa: CASRLGTGLSNYGYTF
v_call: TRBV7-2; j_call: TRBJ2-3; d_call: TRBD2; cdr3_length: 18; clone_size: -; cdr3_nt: TGTGCCAGCAGCCAGCTAGCGGGAGGTTTCTCTAGCACAGATACGCAGTATTTT; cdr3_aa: CASSQLAGGFSSTDTQYF
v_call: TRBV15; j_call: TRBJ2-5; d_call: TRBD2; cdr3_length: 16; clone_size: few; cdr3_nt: TGTGCCACCAGCAGAGGAGGCGGGAGGTACCAAGAGACCCAGTACTTC; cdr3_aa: CATSRGGGRYQETQYF
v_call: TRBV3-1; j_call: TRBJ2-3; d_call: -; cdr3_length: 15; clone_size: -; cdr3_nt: TGTGCCAGCAGCCAAACCCCGAGACCTCCTGGGGAGCAGTATTTT; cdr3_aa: CASSQTPRPPGEQYF
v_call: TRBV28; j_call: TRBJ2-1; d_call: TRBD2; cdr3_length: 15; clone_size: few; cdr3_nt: TGTGCCAGCAGACTAGGGCTAGCGGGAGTCAATGAGCAGTTCTTC; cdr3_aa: CASRLGLAGVNEQFF
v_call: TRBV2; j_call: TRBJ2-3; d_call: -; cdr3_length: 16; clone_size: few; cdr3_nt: TGTGCCAGCAGCCGCGATAGAGCGGGTAGCACAGATACGCAGTATTTT; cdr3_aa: CASSRDRAGSTDTQYF
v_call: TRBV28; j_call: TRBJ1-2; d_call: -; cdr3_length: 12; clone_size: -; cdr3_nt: TGTGCCAGCAGTTTATTGCAGGGTGGCTACACCTTC; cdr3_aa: CASSLLQGGYTF
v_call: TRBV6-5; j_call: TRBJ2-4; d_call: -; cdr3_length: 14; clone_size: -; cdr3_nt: TGTGCCAGCAGCCAATACAGCGGCCCCTACGAGCAGAACTTC; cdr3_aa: CASSQYSGPYEQNF
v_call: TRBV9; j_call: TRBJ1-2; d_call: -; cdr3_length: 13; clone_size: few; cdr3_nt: TGTGCCAGCAGCGTAGCGGAAAATTATGGCTACACCTTC; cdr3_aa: CASSVAENYGYTF
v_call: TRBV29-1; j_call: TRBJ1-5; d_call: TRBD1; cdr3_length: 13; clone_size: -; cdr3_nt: TGCAGCGTTCGCGGGACAGGTAATCAGCCCCAGCATTTT; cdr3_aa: CSVRGTGNQPQHF
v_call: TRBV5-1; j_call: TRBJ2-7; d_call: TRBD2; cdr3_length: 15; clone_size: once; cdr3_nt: TGCGCCAGCAGCTTGGAGAGCGGGAGGGCTTACGAGCAGTACTTC; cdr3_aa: CASSLESGRAYEQYF
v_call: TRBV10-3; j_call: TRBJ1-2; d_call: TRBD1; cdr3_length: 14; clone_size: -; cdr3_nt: TGTGCCATCAGTGCCGTGACAGGGGACTATGGCTACACCTTC; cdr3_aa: CAISAVTGDYGYTF
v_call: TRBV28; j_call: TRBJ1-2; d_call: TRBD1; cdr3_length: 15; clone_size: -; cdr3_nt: TGTGCCAGCAGACGGGGACAGGGTTCTTATAATGGCTACACCTTC; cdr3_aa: CASRRGQGSYNGYTF
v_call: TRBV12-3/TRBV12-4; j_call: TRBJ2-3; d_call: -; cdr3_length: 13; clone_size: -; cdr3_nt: TGTGCCAGCACCCTCAGAGGATCAGATACGCAGTATTTT; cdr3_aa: CASTLRGSDTQYF
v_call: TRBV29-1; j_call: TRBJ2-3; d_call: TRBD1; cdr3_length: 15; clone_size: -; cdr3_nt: TGCAGCGTTACCGGGACAGGGGGTCGAGCAGATACGCAGTATTTT; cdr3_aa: CSVTGTGGRADTQYF
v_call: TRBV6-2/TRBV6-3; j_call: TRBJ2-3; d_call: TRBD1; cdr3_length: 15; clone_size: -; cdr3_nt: TGTGCCAGCATCAAAGGGGACAGCCATTACGATACGCAGTATTTT; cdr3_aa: CASIKGDSHYDTQYF
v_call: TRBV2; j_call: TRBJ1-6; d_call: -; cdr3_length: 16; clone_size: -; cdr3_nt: TGTGCCAGCAGCAATCCTCATTGGGGTTCGGGTTCACCCCTCCACTTT; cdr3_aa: CASSNPHWGSGSPLHF
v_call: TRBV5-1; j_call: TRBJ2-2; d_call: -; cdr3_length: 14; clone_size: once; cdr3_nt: TGCGCCAGCAGCTACTGGGGGAACACCGGGGAGCTGTTTTTT; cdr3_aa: CASSYWGNTGELFF
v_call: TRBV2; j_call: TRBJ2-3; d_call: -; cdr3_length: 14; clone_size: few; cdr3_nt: TGTGCCAGCAGCGAGGACACGTACACAGATACGCAGTATTTT; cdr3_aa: CASSEDTYTDTQYF
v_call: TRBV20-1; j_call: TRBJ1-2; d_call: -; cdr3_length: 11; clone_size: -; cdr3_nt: TGCAGTACACAGGGCACCTATGGCTACACCTTC; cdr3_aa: CSTQGTYGYTF
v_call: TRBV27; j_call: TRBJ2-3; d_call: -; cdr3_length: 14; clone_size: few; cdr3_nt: TGTGCCAGCAGTGTAACAGGGCGCACAGATACGCAGTATTTT; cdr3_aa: CASSVTGRTDTQYF
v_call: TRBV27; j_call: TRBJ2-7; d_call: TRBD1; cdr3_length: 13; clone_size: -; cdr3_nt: TGTGCCAGCAGTTTACGACAGGGCTACGGGCAGTACTTC; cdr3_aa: CASSLRQGYGQYF
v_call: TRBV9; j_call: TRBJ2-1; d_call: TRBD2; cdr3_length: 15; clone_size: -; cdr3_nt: TGTGCCAGCAGCGTAGAGGGACTAGCGATGAGTGAGCGGTTCTTC; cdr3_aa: CASSVEGLAMSERFF
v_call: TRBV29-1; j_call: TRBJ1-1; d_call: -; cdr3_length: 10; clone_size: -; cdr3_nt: TGCAGCGTTGAATCAGGGGAAGCTTTCTTT; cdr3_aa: CSVESGEAFF
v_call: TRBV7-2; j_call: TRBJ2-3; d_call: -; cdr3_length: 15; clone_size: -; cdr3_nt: TGTGCCAGCAGCTTATCCCGGAATCCAACAGATACGCAGTATTTT; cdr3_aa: CASSLSRNPTDTQYF
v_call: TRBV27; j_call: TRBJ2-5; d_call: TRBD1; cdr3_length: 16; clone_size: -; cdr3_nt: TGTGCCAGCAGTTTAAGGCCGACAGGGTGGGAGGAGACCCAGTACTTC; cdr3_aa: CASSLRPTGWEETQYF
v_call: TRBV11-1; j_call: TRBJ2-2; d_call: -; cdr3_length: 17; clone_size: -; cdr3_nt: TGTGCCAGCAGCCTGCCTAGAGGTGGGGTTTGGACCGGGGAGCTGTTTTTT; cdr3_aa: CASSLPRGGVWTGELFF
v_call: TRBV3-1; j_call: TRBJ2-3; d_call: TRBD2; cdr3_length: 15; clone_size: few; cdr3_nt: TGTGCCAGCAGCCCGGGCGGGAGGGGGACAGATACGCAGTATTTT; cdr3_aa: CASSPGGRGTDTQYF
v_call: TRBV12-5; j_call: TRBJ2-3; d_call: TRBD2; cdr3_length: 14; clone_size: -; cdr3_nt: TGTGCTAGTGGATTGTCACTAGCGGCTAATACGCAGTATTTT; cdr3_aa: CASGLSLAANTQYF
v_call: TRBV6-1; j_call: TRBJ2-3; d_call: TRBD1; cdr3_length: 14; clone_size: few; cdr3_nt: TGTGCCAGCAGATGGACAGGAGTCACAGATACGCAGTATTTT; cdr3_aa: CASRWTGVTDTQYF
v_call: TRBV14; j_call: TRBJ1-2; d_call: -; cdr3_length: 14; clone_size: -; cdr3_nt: TGTGCCAGCAGCCAGGGTCGCAGATACTATGGCTACACCTTC; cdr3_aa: CASSQGRRYYGYTF
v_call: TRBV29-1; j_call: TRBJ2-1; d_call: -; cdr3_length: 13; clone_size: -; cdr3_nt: TGCAGCGTTGAAGTATACAGGGACAATGAGCAGTTCTTC; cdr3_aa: CSVEVYRDNEQFF
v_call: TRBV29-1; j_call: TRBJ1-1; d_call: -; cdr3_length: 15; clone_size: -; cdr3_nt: TGCAGCGTTGTAGGGACTGACAGCATGAACACTGAAGCTTTCTTT; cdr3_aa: CSVVGTDSMNTEAFF
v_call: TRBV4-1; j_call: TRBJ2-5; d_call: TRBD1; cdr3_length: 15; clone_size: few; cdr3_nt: TGCGCCAGCAGCGCCCGGGACAGGGGACCAGAGACCCAGTACTTC; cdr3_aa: CASSARDRGPETQYF
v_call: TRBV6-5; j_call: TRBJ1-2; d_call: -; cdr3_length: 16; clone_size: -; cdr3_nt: TGTGCCAGCAGTTTCAGAGATCCCGAGCGTCTCTATGGCTACACCTTC; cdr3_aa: CASSFRDPERLYGYTF
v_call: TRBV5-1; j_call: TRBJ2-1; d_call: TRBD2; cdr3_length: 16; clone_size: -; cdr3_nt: TGCGCCAGCAGCTTAGATCCGGGACTAACTAACAATGAGCAGTTCTTC; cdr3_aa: CASSLDPGLTNNEQFF
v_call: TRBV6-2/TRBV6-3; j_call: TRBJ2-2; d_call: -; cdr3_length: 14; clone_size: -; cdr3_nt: TGTGCCAGCAGGACCACCCCCTACACCGGGGAGCTGTTTTTT; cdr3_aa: CASRTTPYTGELFF
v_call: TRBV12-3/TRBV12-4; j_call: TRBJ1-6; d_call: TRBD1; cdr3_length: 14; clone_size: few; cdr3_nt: TGTGCCAGCAGTTTCACAGGGGATAATTCACCCCTCCACTTT; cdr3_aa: CASSFTGDNSPLHF
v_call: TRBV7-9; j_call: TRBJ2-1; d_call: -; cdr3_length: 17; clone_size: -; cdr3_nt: TGTGCCAGCAGCTTAAGCACAGCCCCGGGCCAATACAATGAGCAGTTCTTC; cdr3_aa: CASSLSTAPGQYNEQFF
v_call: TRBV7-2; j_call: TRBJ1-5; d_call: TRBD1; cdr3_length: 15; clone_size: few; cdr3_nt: TGTGCCAGCAGCAGAGATGGGACAGGGGTTCAGCCCCAGCATTTT; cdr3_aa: CASSRDGTGVQPQHF
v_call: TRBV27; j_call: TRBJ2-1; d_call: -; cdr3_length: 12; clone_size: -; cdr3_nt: TGTGCCAGCAGTTGGTTGGGCAATGAGCAGTTCTTC; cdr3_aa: CASSWLGNEQFF
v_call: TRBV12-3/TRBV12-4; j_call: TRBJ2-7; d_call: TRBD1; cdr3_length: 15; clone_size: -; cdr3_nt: TGTGCCGGCAGTCGAACCGGGACAGGGAACTACGAGCAGTACTTC; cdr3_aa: CAGSRTGTGNYEQYF
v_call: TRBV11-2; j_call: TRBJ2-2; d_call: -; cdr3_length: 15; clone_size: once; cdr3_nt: TGTGCCAGCAGCCCAAACGGGGATTCCACCGGGGAGCTGTTTTTT; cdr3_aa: CASSPNGDSTGELFF
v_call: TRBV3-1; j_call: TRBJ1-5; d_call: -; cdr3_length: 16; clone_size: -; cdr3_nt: TGTGCCAGCAGCCAATCCTTTGGAGGGGGGCCACGGCCCCAGCATTTT; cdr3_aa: CASSQSFGGGPRPQHF
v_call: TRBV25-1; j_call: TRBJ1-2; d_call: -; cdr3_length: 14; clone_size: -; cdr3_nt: TGTGCCAGCAGTGAATCGTATCAAAAGAATGGCTACACCTTC; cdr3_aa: CASSESYQKNGYTF
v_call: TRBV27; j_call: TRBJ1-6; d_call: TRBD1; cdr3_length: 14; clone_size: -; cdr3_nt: TGTGCCAGCAGTCCACGGACAGGGAACACACCCCTCCACTTT; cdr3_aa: CASSPRTGNTPLHF
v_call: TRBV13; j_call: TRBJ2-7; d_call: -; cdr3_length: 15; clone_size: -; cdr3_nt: TGTGCCAGCAGCTTGGTGGGCAGGGGGGCCTACGGGCAGTACTTC; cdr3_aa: CASSLVGRGAYGQYF
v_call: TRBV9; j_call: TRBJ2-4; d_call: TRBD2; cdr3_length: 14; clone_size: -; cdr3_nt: TGTGCCAGCAGCCCTAGCGGGAGTTTTTACATTCAGTACTTC; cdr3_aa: CASSPSGSFYIQYF
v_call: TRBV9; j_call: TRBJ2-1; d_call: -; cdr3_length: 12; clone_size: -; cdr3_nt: TGTGCCAGCAGCGTAGATGACAATGAGCAGTTCTTC; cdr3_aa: CASSVDDNEQFF
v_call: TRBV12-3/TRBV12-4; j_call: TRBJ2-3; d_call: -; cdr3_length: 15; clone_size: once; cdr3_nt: TGTGCCAGCAGTTTTGGGGGGTCTGGTTCAGATACGCAGTATTTT; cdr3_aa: CASSFGGSGSDTQYF
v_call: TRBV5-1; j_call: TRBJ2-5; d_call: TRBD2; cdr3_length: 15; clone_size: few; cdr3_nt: TGCGCCAGCAGCTGGCTAGCGGGAGGACAAGAGACCCAGTACTTC; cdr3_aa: CASSWLAGGQETQYF
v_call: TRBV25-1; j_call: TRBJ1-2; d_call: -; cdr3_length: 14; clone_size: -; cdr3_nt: TGTGCCAGCAGTGAATTTGGTTGGCCCTATGGCTACACCTTC; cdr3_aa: CASSEFGWPYGYTF